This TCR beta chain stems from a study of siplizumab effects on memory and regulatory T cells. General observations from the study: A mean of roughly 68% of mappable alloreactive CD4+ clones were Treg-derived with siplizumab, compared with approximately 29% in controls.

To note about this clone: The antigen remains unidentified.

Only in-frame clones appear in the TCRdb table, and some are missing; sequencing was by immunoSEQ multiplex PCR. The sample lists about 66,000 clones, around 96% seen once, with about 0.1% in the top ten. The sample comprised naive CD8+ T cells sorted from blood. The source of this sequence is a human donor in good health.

CDR3 amino acids: CASSQGTGNQPQHF. The CDR3 nucleotides read TGTGCCAGCAGCCAAGGGACGGGCAATCAGCCCCAGCATTTT. The J gene is TRBJ1-5, the V gene TRBV5-5; weak D call: TRBD1 (5 bases). The V gene's germline CDR1 is SGHKS and CDR2 YYEKEE (reference sequence). CDR3 size: 14 residues. V was pared by 4 bases and J by 2 bases, with 10 bases between.